This T cell receptor beta chain comes out of a study of T cells in Graves' hyperthyroidism and ophthalmopathy. This clonotype was observed at least ten times. Using RNA transcripts as the source, TCR beta CDR3 regions were amplified. HTBI primers were employed in a first-round RT-PCR of the TCR CDR3. TCRdb processed the multiplex PCR reads anew with MiXCR; each CDR3 protein has one entry. This sample carries a few hundred thousand distinct CDR3 sequences, roughly 15% of them seen once, and the ten largest clones take 14%. Trimming shortened V by 3 bases and J by 4 bases, and 7 bases separated the two germline ends. This CDR3 is 12 amino acids long. Germline CDR1 reads SQVTM; CDR2 reads ANQGSEA.

The chain has TRBV29-1 and TRBJ2-1; D gene ambiguous. The source is a woman aged 40-49 years with Graves' hyperthyroidism. The sample consisted of blood. CDR3 DNA sequence: TGCAGCGTTGACAAGGAGTACAATGAGCAGTTCTTC. Translating it yields CSVDKEYNEQFF.